This TCR beta chain derives from a study of beta chain features in type 1 diabetes (dated by TCRdb to the late 2010s). About the full investigation: Patients and healthy donors did not differ in mean age, gender distribution, total cell number or subset yield. The study compared TCRB repertoires of sorted circulating CD4+ T cell subsets between recently diagnosed type 1 diabetes patients and matched healthy donors. Regulatory and stem cell-like memory subsets were obtained from only 8 patients and about eight healthy donors, while naive and central memory subsets were obtained from all 30 or so donors. A total of 90 million to 140 million sorted cells were examined across all samples, and RNA yield correlated strongly with the number of cells per subset. The paper as a whole reports these results and caveats: HLA sub-analyses involved small numbers of individuals, so any influence of HLA type on TCRB rearrangement remained unresolved. Patients with type 1 diabetes made fewer insertions and deleted more nucleotides at VDJ recombination sites, implying thymic rearrangement abnormalities. Naive, central memory and regulatory TCRB repertoires appeared to be more similar among patients than among healthy donors. Because cDNA rather than genomic DNA was sequenced, highly expressing activated cells could have been over-represented, although no difference in activation and CD3 levels was found between groups. Type 1 diabetes patients showed a moderate but significant shortening of TCRB CDR3 length in all four CD4+ subsets. PCR might favor shorter templates, but patient and control samples were amplified and corrected together, so any skew would affect both groups equally.

The CDR3, cysteine through phenylalanine, is 14 amino acids long. Here the CDR3 DNA is all that survives: 42 bases in frame from base 1. Trimming takes 6 bases from V and 3 bases from J, and the germline ends sit 13 bases apart. The germline V gene supplies CDR1 SNHLY and CDR2 FYNNEI. Points on this clone: No antigen is known for it. Base qualities are not recorded, but no much larger clone differs from it by a single base.

Each donor gave one peripheral blood draw, roughly 0.11 L on average, collected into heparinised tubes. Using a panel that included CD45RO, CCR7, CD25, CD127, CD95 and CD27, naive, central memory, regulatory and stem cell-like memory CD4+ T cells were sorted on a BD FACSAria II. A purity above 95% was achieved for all sorted populations. Right away, PBMCs were isolated by Lymphoprep density gradient centrifugation and were stained directly, with no culture step. So that batch effects would be minimized, each experiment stained and sorted samples in pairs, pairing one healthy donor with one patient. The High Capacity cDNA Reverse Transcription Kit was used to reverse transcribe all of the isolated RNA, meaning that expressed TCRB transcripts were what got sequenced. Deep immunoSEQ sequencing was applied to naive, central memory and regulatory T cell samples, giving an average of around 3.4 million total reads per sample. After sorted cells were lysed in RLT buffer, RNA was extracted with DNase-treated RNeasy Micro or Mini kits, with the choice depending on cell number. To prevent cross-contamination, every cell subset was processed on its own, while patient and healthy donor samples were processed together. TCRB sequences were amplified from cDNA with the immunoSEQ multiplex PCR, producing 87-bp fragments spanning the CDR3 region. Sequencing of the amplicons was done on the Illumina HiSeq platform. The authors' pipeline ran thus. Synthetic template baselines were used to correct PCR bias computationally, reads within Hamming distance 2 were collapsed, and singletons that could not be merged were discarded. By aligning reads against IMGT, V, D and J genes, CDR3 length, and insertions or deletions at six rearrangement sites were assigned. Within each subset, clonotype counts were normalized to sorted cell number, after which true diversity and Gini coefficients were computed with the tcR R package. The overlap coefficient, calculated on TCRB nucleotide sequences, was used to measure repertoire sharing. Out-of-frame TCRB sequences from naive cells were analyzed as a proxy for the pre-selection repertoire. Here the immuneACCESS table is served through TCRdb, limited to in-frame sequences with V and J called. Missing clones are a known gap in these copies; in checked studies unresolved V genes cover under half, and the rest lacks a known reason. V and J calls plus clone size are reproduced from that table; the DNA served to infer D and trimming. The table for this sample lists 900,000 or so clones; 15% to 20% of them were counted only once. The leading ten clones occupy 0.02% to 0.025% of the sample.

The clonotype comes from a woman under 30 in good health. The specimen was naive CD4+ T cells from blood. The label giving this sample's cell subset or site can be read as: true naive CD4+ T cells. The chain uses TRBV2 and TRBJ2-3; TRBD2 might be the D gene, on 6 matching bases. This receptor has the CDR3 CASRPASDTDTQYF. The nucleotide sequence reads as follows: TGTGCCAGCAGGCCGGCTAGCGATACAGATACGCAGTATTTT.